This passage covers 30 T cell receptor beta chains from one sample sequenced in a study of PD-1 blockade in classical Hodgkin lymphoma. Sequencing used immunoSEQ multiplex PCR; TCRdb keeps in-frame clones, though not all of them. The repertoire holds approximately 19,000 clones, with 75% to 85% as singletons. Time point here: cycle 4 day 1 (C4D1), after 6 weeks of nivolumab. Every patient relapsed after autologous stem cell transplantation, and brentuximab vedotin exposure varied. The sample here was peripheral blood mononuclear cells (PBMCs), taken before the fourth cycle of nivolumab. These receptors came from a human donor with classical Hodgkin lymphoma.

CDR3 nucleotides: TGCGCCAGCAGCCAAGATCCGGAGGGACAGCTGACAGATACGCAGTATTTT. This encodes CASSQDPEGQLTDTQYF. The chain couples TRBV4-3 to TRBJ2-3; D might be TRBD1 (7 bases). The V gene lost 0 bases and the J gene lost 3 bases, with 16 bases spanning the gap. The CDR3 runs 17 residues. From germline, CDR1 is LGHNA and CDR2 YSLEER.

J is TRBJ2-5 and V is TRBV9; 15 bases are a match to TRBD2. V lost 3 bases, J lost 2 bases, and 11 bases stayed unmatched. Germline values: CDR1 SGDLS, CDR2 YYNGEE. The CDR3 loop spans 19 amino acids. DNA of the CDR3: TGTGCCAGCAGCGCTTTTCCATTCGGGACTAGCGGGGGGCAAGAGACCCAGTACTTC. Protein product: CASSAFPFGTSGGQETQYF.

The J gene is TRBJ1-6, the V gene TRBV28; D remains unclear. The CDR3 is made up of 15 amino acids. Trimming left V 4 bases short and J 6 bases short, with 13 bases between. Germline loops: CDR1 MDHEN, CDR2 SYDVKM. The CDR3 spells CASSYTSGGNSPLHF. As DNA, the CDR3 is TGTGCCAGCAGTTACACTTCGGGCGGTAATTCACCCCTCCACTTT.

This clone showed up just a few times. The CDR3, as DNA: TGTGCCAGCAGCCGGCAGGGGCGCGAGCAGTACGTC. Protein: CASSRQGREQYV. The gene calls are TRBV5-6 and TRBJ2-7, with D possibly being TRBD1 (6 bases). V shed 4 bases and J shed 6 bases, with 11 bases lying between them. CDR1 SGHDT and CDR2 YYEEEE come from the germline V gene. The CDR3 spans 12 residues.

CDR3 protein: CASSSDRGYGSYTDTQYF. The CDR3 nucleotides are TGTGCCAGCAGTTCGGACAGGGGGTATGGGTCCTACACAGATACGCAGTATTTT. The chain uses TRBV28 and TRBJ2-3; TRBD1 aligns across 10 bases. Germline assignment: CDR1 MDHEN and CDR2 SYDVKM. With V trimmed by 4 bases and J by 2 bases, 12 bases remained unmatched. The CDR3 sequence is 18 residues long.

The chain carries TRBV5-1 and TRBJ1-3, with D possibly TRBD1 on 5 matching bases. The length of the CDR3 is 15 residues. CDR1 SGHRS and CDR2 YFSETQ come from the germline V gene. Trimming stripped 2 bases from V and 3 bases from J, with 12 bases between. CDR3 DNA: TGCGCCAGCAGCTTAGCCGGGGGAGTTGGAAACACCATATATTTT. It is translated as CASSLAGGVGNTIYF. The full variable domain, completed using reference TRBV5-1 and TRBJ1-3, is KAGVTQTPRYLIKTRGQQVTLSCSPISGHRSVSWYQQTPGQGLQFLFEYFSETQRNKGNFPGRFSGRQFSNSRSEMNVSTLELGDSALYLCASSLAGGVGNTIYFGEGSWLTVV.

The CDR3 spells CSVVGVSEAFF. In nucleotides, the CDR3 is TGCAGCGTTGTGGGGGTTTCCGAAGCTTTCTTT. V and J are TRBV29-1 and TRBJ1-1; D might be TRBD1 (5 bases). Germline CDR1 and CDR2: SQVTM and ANQGSEA. The V end lost 4 bases, the J end lost 8 bases, and 11 bases lay between the germline ends. The CDR3 contains 11 residues.

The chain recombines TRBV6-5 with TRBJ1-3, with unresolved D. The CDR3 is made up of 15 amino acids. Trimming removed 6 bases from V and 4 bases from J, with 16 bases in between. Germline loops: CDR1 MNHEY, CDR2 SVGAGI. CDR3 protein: CASSPRTSAGNTIYF. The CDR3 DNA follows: TGTGCCAGCAGCCCAAGGACCTCTGCGGGAAACACCATATATTTT.

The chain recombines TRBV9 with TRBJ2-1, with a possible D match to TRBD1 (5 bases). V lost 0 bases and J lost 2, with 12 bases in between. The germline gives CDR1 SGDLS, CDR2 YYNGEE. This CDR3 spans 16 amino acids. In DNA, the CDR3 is TGTGCCAGCAGCGTAGCTAAGGGGATCACCTACAATGAGCAGTTCTTC. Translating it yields CASSVAKGITYNEQFF.

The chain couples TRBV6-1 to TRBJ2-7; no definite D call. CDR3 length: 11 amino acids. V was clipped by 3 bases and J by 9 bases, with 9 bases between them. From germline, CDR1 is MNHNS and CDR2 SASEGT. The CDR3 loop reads CASSDLYMQYF. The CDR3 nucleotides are TGTGCCAGCAGTGACCTGTATATGCAGTACTTC.

The CDR3 DNA sequence: TGTGCCAGCTCACCAGGGACAGGGAGGAGTCAAGAGACCCAGTACTTC. Amino acids: CASSPGTGRSQETQYF. The rearrangement links TRBV18 to TRBJ2-5; TRBD1 aligns across 9 bases. There are 16 residues in the CDR3. CDR1 and CDR2 from the germline V gene are KGHSH and LQKENI. V lost 2 bases and J lost 2; bases outside the gene matches: 6.

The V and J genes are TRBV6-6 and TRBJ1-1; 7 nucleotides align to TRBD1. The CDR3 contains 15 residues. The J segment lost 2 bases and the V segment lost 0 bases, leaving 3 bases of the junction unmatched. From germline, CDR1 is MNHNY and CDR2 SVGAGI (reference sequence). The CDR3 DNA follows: TGTGCCAGCAGTTACTCTCAGGGGGGTAACACTGAAGCTTTCTTT. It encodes CASSYSQGGNTEAFF.

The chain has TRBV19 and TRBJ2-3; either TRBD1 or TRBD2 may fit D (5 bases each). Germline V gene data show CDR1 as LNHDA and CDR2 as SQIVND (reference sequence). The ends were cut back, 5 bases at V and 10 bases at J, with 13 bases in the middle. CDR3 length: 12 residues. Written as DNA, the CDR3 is TGTGCCAGTAGTTTCCTCAGGGACGCGCAGTATTTT. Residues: CASSFLRDAQYF.

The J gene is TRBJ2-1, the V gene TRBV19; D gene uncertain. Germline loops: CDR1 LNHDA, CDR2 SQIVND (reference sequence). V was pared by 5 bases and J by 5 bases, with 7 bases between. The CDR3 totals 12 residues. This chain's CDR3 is CASSFVNNEQFF. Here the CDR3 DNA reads TGTGCCAGTAGTTTTGTGAACAATGAGCAGTTCTTC.

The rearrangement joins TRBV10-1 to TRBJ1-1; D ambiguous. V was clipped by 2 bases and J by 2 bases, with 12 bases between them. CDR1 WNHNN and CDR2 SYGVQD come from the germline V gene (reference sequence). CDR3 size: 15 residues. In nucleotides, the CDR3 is TGCGCCAGCAGTGAGGATTCAGAGTCTAACACTGAAGCTTTCTTT. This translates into CASSEDSESNTEAFF.

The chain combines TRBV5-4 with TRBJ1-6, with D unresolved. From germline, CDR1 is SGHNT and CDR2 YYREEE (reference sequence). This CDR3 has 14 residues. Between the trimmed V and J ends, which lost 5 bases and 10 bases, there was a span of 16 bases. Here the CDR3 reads CASRLPDLGSPLHF. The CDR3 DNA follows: TGTGCCAGCAGACTACCCGATCTTGGCTCACCCCTCCACTTT.

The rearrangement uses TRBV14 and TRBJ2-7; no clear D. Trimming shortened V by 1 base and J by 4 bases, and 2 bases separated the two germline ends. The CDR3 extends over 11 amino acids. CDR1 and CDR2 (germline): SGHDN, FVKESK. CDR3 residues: CASSQGYEQYF. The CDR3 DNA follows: TGTGCCAGCAGCCAAGGATACGAGCAGTACTTC.

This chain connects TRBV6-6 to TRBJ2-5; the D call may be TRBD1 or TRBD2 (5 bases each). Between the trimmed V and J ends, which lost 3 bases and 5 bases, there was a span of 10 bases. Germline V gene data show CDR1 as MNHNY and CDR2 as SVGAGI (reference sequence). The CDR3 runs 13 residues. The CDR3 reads CASSYTGQETQYF. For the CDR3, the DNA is TGTGCCAGCAGTTATACGGGGCAGGAGACCCAGTACTTC.

CDR3 residues: CASSSATEAFF. CDR3 DNA: TGTGCCAGCAGTTCTGCCACTGAAGCTTTCTTT. This chain joins TRBV6-5 and TRBJ1-1; D is undetermined. The germline CDR1 and CDR2 sequences are MNHEY and SVGAGI. Trimming shortened V by 4 bases and J by 4 bases, and 4 bases separated the two germline ends. The CDR3 spans 11 residues.

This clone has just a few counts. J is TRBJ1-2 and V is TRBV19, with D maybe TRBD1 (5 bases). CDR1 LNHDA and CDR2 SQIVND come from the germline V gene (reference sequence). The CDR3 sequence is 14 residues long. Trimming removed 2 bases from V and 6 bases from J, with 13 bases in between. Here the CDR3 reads CASSILGLSNGYTF. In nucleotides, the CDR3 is TGTGCCAGTAGTATATTGGGACTAAGTAATGGCTACACCTTC.

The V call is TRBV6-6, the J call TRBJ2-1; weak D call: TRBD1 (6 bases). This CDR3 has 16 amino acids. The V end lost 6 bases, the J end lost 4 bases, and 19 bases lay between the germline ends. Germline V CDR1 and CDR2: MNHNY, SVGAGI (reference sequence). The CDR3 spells CASRPPDRLRYNEQFF. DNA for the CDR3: TGTGCCAGCAGACCGCCTGACAGGCTAAGGTACAATGAGCAGTTCTTC.

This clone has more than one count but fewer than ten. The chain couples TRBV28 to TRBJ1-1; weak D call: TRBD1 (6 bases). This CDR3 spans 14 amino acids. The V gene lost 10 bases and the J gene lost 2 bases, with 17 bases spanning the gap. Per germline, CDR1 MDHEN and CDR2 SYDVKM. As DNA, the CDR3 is TGTGCCACGATACTCCGGGACACTAACACTGAAGCTTTCTTT. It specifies CATILRDTNTEAFF.

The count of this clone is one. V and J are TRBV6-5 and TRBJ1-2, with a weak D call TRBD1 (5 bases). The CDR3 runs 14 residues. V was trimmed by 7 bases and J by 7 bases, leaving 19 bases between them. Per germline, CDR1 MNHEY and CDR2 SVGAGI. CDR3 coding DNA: TGTGCCAGCACCACTCGTGGAGGGGAGGGTGGCTACACCTTC. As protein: CASTTRGGEGGYTF.

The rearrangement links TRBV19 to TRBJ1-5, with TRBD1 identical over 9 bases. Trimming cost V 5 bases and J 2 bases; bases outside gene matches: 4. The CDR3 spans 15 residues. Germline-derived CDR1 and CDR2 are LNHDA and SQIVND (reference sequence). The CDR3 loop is CASSWTGVGNQPQHF. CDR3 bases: TGTGCCAGTAGTTGGACAGGGGTCGGCAATCAGCCCCAGCATTTT.

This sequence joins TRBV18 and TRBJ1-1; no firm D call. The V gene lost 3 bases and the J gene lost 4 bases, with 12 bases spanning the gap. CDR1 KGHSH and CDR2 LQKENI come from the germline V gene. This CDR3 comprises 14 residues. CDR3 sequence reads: CASSPAGGITEAFF. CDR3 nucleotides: TGTGCCAGCTCACCGGCGGGTGGGATCACTGAAGCTTTCTTT.

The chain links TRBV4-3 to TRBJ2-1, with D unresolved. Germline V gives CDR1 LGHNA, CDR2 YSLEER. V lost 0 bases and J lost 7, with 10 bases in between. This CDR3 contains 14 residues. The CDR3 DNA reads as TGCGCCAGCAGCCAAGATATAGGATGGAATGAGCAGTTCTTC. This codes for CASSQDIGWNEQFF.

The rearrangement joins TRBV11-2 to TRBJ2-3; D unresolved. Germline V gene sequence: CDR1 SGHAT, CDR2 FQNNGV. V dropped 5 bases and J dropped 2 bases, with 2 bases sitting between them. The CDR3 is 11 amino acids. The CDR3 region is CASSTTDTQYF. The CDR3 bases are TGTGCCAGCAGCACCACAGATACGCAGTATTTT.

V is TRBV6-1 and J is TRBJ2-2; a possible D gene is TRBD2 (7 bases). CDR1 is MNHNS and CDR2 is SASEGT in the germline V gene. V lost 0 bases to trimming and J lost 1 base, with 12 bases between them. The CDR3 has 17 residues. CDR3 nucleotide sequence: TGTGCCAGCAGTGAAGCGGGAGGGGGGCTGAACACCGGGGAGCTGTTTTTT. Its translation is CASSEAGGGLNTGELFF.

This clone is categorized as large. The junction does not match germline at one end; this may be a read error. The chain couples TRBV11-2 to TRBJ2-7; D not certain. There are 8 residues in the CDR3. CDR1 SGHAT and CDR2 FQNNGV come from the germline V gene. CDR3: CASSNWEF. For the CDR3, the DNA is TGTGCCAGCAGCAACTGGGAATTC. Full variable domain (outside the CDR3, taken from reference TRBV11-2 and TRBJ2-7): EAGVAQSPRYKIIEKRQSVAFWCNPISGHATLYWYQQILGQGPKLLIQFQNNGVVDDSQLPKDRFSAERLKGVDSTLKIQPAKLEDSAVYLCASSNWEFGPGTRLTVT.

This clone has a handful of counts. The CDR3 reads CASGNNEQFF. DNA for the CDR3: TGCGCCAGCGGTAACAATGAGCAGTTCTTC. The chain carries TRBV4-1 and TRBJ2-1; D call uncertain. The length of the CDR3 is 10 residues. The ends were cut back, 8 bases at V and 5 bases at J, with 4 bases in the middle. Germline CDR1 is MGHRA and CDR2 is YSYEKL.